These 2 T cell receptor beta chains were all obtained from the same sample, sequenced in a study of T cell responses to AZD1222 COVID-19 vaccine. Libraries were prepared by immunoSEQ multiplex PCR; TCRdb keeps only in-frame clonotypes and omits some of them. The sample consists of more than 110,000 clones, approximately 90% of them appearing once. Sequenced here: peripheral blood, sampled on day 0 of AZD1222 vaccination. These receptors all stem from an adult in good health.

The V call is TRBV7-2, the J call TRBJ1-3; no reliable D call. The germline V and J ends were trimmed by 3 bases and 2 bases, with 8 bases remaining between them. The CDR3 loop spans 14 amino acids. Germline assignment: CDR1 SGHTA and CDR2 FQGNSA. CDR3 residues: CASSLGEAGNTIYF. CDR3 bases: TGTGCCAGCAGCTTGGGAGAGGCTGGAAACACCATATATTTT.

V gene TRBV9 combines with J gene TRBJ1-2, with a weak D call TRBD1 (5 bases). The germline V and J ends were trimmed by 0 bases and 1 base, with 7 bases remaining between them. This CDR3 has 14 amino acids. The V gene's germline CDR1 is SGDLS and CDR2 YYNGEE. CDR3 nucleotide sequence: TGTGCCAGCAGCGTAGCCGGACATAACTATGGCTACACCTTC. It specifies CASSVAGHNYGYTF.